This TCR beta chain was sequenced during a study of cytotoxic CD8 clonotypes in ibrutinib-treated CLL. Study details: Of a cohort that held some eleven relapsed/refractory and around 14 treatment-naive patients, roughly 18 were IGHV unmutated.

Assay used: immunoSEQ multiplex PCR; TCRdb lists only in-frame clones, some missing. The sample has about 140,000 clones, 80% seen once. The CDR3 length is 13 residues. The J segment lost 3 bases and the V segment lost 7 bases, leaving 3 bases of the junction unmatched. The germline CDR1 and CDR2 sequences are WSHSY and SAAADI. The clonotype originates from a human donor with chronic lymphocytic leukemia. Sequenced here: PBMCs, sampled after 36 months of ibrutinib treatment. The chain employs TRBV10-2 and TRBJ2-1, with 7 positions matching TRBD1. The chain's CDR3 is CASKWDSYNEQFF. The CDR3, as DNA: TGCGCCAGCAAATGGGACAGCTACAATGAGCAGTTCTTC.